The present T cell receptor beta chain was sequenced within a study of CXCR3-negative and CXCR3-positive naive CD8 T cells. With 300,000 cells each, the CD8+ T cell subsets were individually sorted in triplicate. Study findings and constraints: Fresh PBMCs went into most assays, and CXCR3 expression partly declined after cryopreservation. Sequencing showed both naive subsets with comparably high diversity, and memory CD8+ cells much lower. Naive CXCR3-positive cells had TRB CDR3s more hydrophobic than those of CXCR3-negative naive cells. Whereas memory cells differed, naive CXCR3-negative and CXCR3-positive cells shared similar TRBV-TRBJ usage.

Libraries were UMI-labeled 5' RACE TRB cDNA. After re-calling the 5' RACE reads, TCRdb lists one entry per CDR3 protein, DNA absent. The table for this sample gives approximately 100,000 distinct CDR3 sequences. A word on this clonotype: Antigen: not known.

Germline CDR1 reads MDHEN; CDR2 reads SYDVKM. The CDR3 has 18 residues. The gene calls are TRBV28 and TRBJ2-7; TCRdb calls TRBD2, which cannot be checked without DNA. The sequence was collected from a human donor in good health. Some clones in this sample may be carry-over from other donors' samples. The material sequenced was naive CXCR3+ CD8+ T cells from blood. Sample subset: CD45RO-CCR7+CD27+CD95- naive CD8+ T cells expressing CXCR3 (TNR3+). The CDR3 is CASSSVWTSGGSAAEQYF.